This T cell receptor (beta chain) was retrieved from a study of follicular helper T cells after annual influenza vaccination. This CDR3 has 11 residues. The germline V gene encodes CDR1 DFQATT and CDR2 SNEGSKA (reference sequence). The V gene lost 5 bases and the J gene lost 0 bases, with 4 bases spanning the gap. Study conclusions and caveats: ICOS-CD38- cTfh most often held earlier Day 7 ICOS+CD38+ clones. Change in circulating plasmablasts correlated with ICOS+CD38+ cTfh clonality change.

Sequencing of TCRB used Survey level resolution. Profiled with immunoSEQ multiplex PCR; TCRdb holds only in-frame clones, not every one. The repertoire holds some 13,000 clones, around 75% seen once, with 0.4% to 0.55% in the top ten. Regarding time point: 2015-2016 season, pre-vaccination. No donor had influenza vaccine in the prior 6 months; all lived in the community. This clone appeared once. Its antigen is currently unknown. V is TRBV20-1 and J is TRBJ1-2; D uncertain. The clonotype was recovered from an adult who received the influenza vaccine. The specimen was CXCR5- memory CD4+ T cells sorted from blood, collected on the day of influenza vaccination. CDR3 residues: CSAEANYGYTF. Here the CDR3 DNA reads TGCAGTGCTGAAGCTAACTATGGCTACACCTTC.